Each of the 7 T cell receptor beta chains below was sequenced from the same sample in a study of early T cells in non-severe SARS-CoV-2 infection. Each CDR3 protein gets one entry after TCRdb re-called the 5' RACE reads with MiXCR. The repertoire holds 30,000 to 40,000 distinct CDR3 sequences, around 5.6% seen once, with around 7% in the top ten. What was sequenced was whole blood. Every receptor here comes from an adult who was a healthcare worker with PCR-confirmed SARS-CoV-2 infection or an uninfected control (not recorded which).

The V call is TRBV12-3 or TRBV12-4, the J call TRBJ2-7; 7 nucleotides align to TRBD2. J was trimmed by 0 bases and V by 5 bases; bases with no gene match: 7. The CDR3 sequence is 15 residues long. This CDR3 is CASSPSGATSYEQYF. The CDR3 DNA reads TGTGCCAGCAGTCCGAGCGGGGCGACCTCCTACGAGCAGTACTTC.

This clonotype came up many times. The rearrangement links TRBV11-2 to TRBJ2-5; 11 bases map to TRBD1. Germline V gene lookup returns CDR1 SGHAT and CDR2 FQNNGV. The CDR3 is made up of 16 amino acids. J was trimmed by 4 bases and V by 5 bases; bases with no gene match: 9. CDR3: CASSTNSGTGGETQYF. The CDR3 DNA reads TGTGCCAGCAGCACAAACTCCGGGACAGGGGGAGAGACCCAGTACTTC.

This clonotype was seen a few times. The rearrangement joins TRBV5-1 to TRBJ1-5; D gene unclear. Looked up from germline, CDR1 is SGHRS and CDR2 is YFSETQ. Trimming took off 0 bases at V and 0 bases at J, with 10 bases between the two ends. The CDR3 totals 16 residues. CDR3 DNA: TGCGCCAGCAGCTTGGATAGGTCCTATAGCAATCAGCCCCAGCATTTT. Protein product: CASSLDRSYSNQPQHF.

This clonotype was counted ten times or more. V usage is TRBV12-3 or TRBV12-4 and J usage is TRBJ1-5; maybe TRBD1 (5 bases). Trimming took 1 base from V and 6 from J, leaving 19 bases between them. The CDR3 has 17 amino acids. This chain's CDR3 is CASSLGGRGSLTQPQHF. The DNA of the CDR3 is TGTGCCAGCAGTTTAGGGGGCAGAGGATCCCTGACTCAGCCCCAGCATTTT.

This clonotype appeared many times. The J gene is TRBJ2-1, the V gene TRBV5-7; TRBD2 matches at 7 bases. TRBV5-7 is an open reading frame, and its role is uncertain. The V and J ends lost 2 bases and 3 bases, in that order; junction bases with no gene match: 8. The CDR3 consists of 16 residues. CDR3 DNA sequence: TGTGCCAGCAGCTTTCGGCGGCTAGCGGACTACAATGAGCAGTTCTTC. Its translation is CASSFRRLADYNEQFF.

This clonotype was detected only a few times. A much larger clone lies one base from this, so it may be a read error. The chain is built from TRBV14 and TRBJ2-3, with 7 positions matching TRBD1. The CDR3 spans 17 residues. V was pared by 0 bases and J by 5 bases, with 11 bases of the junction left unmatched. Germline CDR1 is SGHDN and CDR2 is FVKESK. The CDR3 bases are TGTGCCAGCAGCCAAGATCTCATGGGCAGGGACAGAGATACGCAGTATTTT. It codes for CASSQDLMGRDRDTQYF.

In this sample, this clonotype turned up many times. The chain has TRBV7-2 and TRBJ1-6, with 8 nucleotides matching TRBD1. From germline, CDR1 is SGHTA and CDR2 FQGNSA. The CDR3 runs 16 residues. V was pared by 4 bases and J by 0 bases, with 2 bases of the junction left unmatched. CDR3 sequence: CASSWTGNSYNSPLHF. The CDR3 coding sequence is TGTGCCAGCAGCTGGACAGGGAACTCCTATAATTCACCCCTCCACTTT.